This T cell receptor beta chain came from a study of post-analysis software for immune sequencing data. Overall study context: The courses of disease that were included comprised relapsing-remitting, secondary progressive and progressive-relapsing multiple sclerosis. General study findings and limits: Samples prepared in the same batch strongly co-clustered by F measure. Comparison with controls showed significantly lower normalized Chao1 diversity in multiple sclerosis patients. Controls showed lower frequencies than patients for 4 or 5 TRBV segments, and TRBV5-6, TRBV5-1 and TRBV20-1 were among these.

This clonotype was seen a handful of times. Its antigen remains unknown. TCR beta cDNA libraries included unique molecular identifiers. TCRdb re-analysed the PCR reads in MiXCR, keeping a single row per CDR3 protein. This table has around 710,000 distinct CDR3 sequences, roughly 46% appearing once. Germline CDR1 PRHDT, CDR2 FYEKMQ (reference sequence). V was pared by 7 bases and J by 10 bases, with 17 bases between. The CDR3 runs to 13 residues. The chain has TRBV13 and TRBJ2-1, with D possibly being TRBD1 (6 bases). This clonotype was obtained from a girl between 10 and 17 years old with multiple sclerosis. The sequenced material came from blood. The CDR3 DNA sequence: TGTGCCAGCACCATGTTGATTAGGGGGGAGCAGTTCTTC. Encoded protein: CASTMLIRGEQFF.